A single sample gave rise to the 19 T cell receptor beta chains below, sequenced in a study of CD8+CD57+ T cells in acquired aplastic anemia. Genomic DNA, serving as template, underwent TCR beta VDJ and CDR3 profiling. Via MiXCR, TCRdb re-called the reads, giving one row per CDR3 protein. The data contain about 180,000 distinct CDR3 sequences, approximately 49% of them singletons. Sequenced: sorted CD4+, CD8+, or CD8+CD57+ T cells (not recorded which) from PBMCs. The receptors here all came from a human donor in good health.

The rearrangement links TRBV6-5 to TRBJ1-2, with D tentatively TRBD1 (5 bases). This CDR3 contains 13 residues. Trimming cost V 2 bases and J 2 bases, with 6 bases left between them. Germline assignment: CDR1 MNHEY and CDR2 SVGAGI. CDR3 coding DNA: TGTGCCAGCAGTTACGACAGCAACTATGGCTACACCTTC. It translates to CASSYDSNYGYTF.

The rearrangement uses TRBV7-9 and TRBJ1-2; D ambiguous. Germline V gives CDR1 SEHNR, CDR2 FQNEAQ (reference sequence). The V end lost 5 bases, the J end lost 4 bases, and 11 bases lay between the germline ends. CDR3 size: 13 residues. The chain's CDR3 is CASSPGPSYGYTF. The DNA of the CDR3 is TGTGCCAGCAGCCCCGGTCCGTCCTATGGCTACACCTTC.

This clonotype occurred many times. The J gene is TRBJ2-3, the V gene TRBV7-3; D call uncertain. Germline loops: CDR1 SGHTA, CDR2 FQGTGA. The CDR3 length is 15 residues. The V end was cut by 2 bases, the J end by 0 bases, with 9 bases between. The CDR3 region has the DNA TGTGCCAGCAGCTTAGGATTCACTAGCACAGATACGCAGTATTTT. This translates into CASSLGFTSTDTQYF.

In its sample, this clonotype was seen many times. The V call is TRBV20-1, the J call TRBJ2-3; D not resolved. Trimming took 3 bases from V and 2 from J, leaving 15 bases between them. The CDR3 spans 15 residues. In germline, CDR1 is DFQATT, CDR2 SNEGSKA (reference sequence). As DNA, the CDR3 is TGCAGTGCTAGCCGATCTAGAAGGTCCACAGATACGCAGTATTTT. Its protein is CSASRSRRSTDTQYF.

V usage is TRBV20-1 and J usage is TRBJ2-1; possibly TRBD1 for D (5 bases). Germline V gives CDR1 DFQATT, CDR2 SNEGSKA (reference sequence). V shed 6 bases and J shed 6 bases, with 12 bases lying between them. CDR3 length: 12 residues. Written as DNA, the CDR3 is TGCAGTGCCACAGACAGAGGCAATGAGCAGTTCTTC. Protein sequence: CSATDRGNEQFF.

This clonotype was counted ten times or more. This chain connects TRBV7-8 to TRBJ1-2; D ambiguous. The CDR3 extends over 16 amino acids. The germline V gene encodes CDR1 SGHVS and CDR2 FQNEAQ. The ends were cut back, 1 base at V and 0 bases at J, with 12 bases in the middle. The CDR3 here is CASSLGYSNTNYGYTF. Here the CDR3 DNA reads TGTGCCAGCAGCTTAGGATACTCGAACACTAACTATGGCTACACCTTC.

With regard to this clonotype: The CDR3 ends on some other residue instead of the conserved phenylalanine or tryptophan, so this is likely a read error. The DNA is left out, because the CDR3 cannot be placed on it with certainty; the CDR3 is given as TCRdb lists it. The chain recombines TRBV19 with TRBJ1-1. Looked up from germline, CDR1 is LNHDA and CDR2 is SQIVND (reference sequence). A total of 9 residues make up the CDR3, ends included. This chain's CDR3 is CASSMLLLG.

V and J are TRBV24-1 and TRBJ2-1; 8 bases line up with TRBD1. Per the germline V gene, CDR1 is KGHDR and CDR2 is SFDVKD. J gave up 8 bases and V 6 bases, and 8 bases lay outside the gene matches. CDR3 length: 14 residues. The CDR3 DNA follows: TGTGCCACCAGTCGGACAGGGTCGGGGCATGAGCAGTTCTTC. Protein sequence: CATSRTGSGHEQFF.

This chain's CDR3 is CASSLALAGGYEQYF. CDR3 nucleotides: TGTGCCAGCAGTTTAGCACTAGCGGGGGGCTACGAGCAGTACTTC. The chain links TRBV12-3 or TRBV12-4 to TRBJ2-7; 12 bases align to TRBD2. V lost 0 bases, J lost 3 bases, and 0 bases stayed unmatched. The CDR3 loop spans 15 amino acids.

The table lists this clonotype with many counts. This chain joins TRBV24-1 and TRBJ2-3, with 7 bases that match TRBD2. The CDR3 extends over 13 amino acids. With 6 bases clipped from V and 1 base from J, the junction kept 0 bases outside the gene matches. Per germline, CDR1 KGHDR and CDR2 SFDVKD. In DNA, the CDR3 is TGTGCCACCAGTAGCGGGGGCACAGATACGCAGTATTTT. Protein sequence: CATSSGGTDTQYF.

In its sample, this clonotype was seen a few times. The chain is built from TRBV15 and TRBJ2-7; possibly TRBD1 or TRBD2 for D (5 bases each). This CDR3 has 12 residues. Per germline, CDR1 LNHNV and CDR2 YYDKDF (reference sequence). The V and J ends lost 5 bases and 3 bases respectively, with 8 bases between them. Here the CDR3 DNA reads TGTGCCACCAGCGGGACCAGCTACGAGCAGTACTTC. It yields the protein CATSGTSYEQYF.

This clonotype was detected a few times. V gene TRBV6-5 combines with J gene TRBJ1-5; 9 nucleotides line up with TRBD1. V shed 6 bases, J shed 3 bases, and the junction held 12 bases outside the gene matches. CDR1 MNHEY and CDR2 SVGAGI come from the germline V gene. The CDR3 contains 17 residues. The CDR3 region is CASRSLDRGANNQPQHF. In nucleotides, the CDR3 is TGTGCCAGCAGGAGCTTAGACAGGGGGGCGAACAATCAGCCCCAGCATTTT.

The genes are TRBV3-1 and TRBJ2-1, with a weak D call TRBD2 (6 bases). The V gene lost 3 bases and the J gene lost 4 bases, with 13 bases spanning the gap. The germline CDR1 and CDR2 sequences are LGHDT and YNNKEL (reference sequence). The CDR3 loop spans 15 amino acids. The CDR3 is CASSHRTILYNEQFF. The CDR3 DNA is TGTGCCAGCAGCCATCGGACTATTCTGTACAATGAGCAGTTCTTC.

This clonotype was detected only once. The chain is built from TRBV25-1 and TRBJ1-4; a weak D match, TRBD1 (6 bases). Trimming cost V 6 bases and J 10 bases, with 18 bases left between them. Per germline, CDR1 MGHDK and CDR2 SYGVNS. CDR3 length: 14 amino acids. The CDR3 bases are TGTGCCAGCAGGAGGATGGGGGCGGGAGGAAAACTGTTTTTT. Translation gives CASRRMGAGGKLFF. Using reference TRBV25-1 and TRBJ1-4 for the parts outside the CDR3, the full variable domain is EADIYQTPRYLVIGTGKKITLECSQTMGHDKMYWYQQDPGMELHLIHYSYGVNSTEKGDLSSESTVSRIRTEHFPLTLESARPSHTSQYLCASRRMGAGGKLFFGSGTQLSVL.

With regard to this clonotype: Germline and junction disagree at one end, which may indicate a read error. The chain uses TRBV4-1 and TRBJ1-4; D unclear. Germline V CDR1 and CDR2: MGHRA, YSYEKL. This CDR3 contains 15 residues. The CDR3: CASSQEPRVGEKLFF. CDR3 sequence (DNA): TGCGCCAGCAGCCAAGAACCAAGGGTGGGTGAAAAGCTGTTTTTT.

CDR3 DNA sequence: TGCGCCAGCAGCTTGAGGGGGAGCGAGCAGTACTTC. Amino acids: CASSLRGSEQYF. This chain connects TRBV5-1 to TRBJ2-7; maybe TRBD1 (6 bases). V shed 1 base and J shed 6 bases, with 8 bases lying between them. Per germline, CDR1 SGHRS and CDR2 YFSETQ. The CDR3 length is 12 residues.

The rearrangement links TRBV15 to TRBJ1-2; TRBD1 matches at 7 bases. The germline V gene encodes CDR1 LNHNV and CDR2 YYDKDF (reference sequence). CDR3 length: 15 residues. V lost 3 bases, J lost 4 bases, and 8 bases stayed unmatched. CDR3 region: CATSSGRDRVYGYTF. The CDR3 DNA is TGTGCCACCAGCAGCGGACGCGACAGGGTCTATGGCTACACCTTC.

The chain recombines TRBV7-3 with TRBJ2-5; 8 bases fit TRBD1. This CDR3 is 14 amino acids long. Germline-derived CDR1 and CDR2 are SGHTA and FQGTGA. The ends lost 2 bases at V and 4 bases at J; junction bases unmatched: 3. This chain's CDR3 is CASSLDDRGETQYF. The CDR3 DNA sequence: TGTGCCAGCAGCTTAGACGACAGGGGAGAGACCCAGTACTTC. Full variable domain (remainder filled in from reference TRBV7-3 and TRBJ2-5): GAGVSQTPSNKVTEKGKYVELRCDPISGHTALYWYRQSLGQGPEFLIYFQGTGAADDSGLPNDRFFAVRPEGSVSTLKIQRTERGDSAVYLCASSLDDRGETQYFGPGTRLLVL.

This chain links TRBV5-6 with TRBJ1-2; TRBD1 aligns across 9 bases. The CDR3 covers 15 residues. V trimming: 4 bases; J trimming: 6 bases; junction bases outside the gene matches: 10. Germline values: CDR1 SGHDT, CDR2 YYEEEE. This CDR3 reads CASSTGQGRFNGYTF. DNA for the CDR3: TGTGCCAGCAGCACCGGACAGGGGAGATTCAATGGCTACACCTTC.